Below are 18 T cell receptor beta chains sequenced from a single sample in a study of regulatory T cells in long-lasting Graves disease. Arm-PCR of CDR3 regions with iRepertoire HTBI primers generated TCR beta libraries. TCRdb analysed the multiplex PCR reads with MiXCR anew, one entry per CDR3 protein. Of a few hundred thousand distinct CDR3 sequences in the sample, around an eighth were seen once. The time point here: newly diagnosed GD, antithyroid drugs for less than 3 months. Following extraction of RNA from PBMCs, that RNA was used to make the TCR library. These same data were also listed under a study on T cells in Graves' hyperthyroidism and ophthalmopathy.

The material sequenced was peripheral blood mononuclear cells (PBMCs), taken at new diagnosis, from a patient treated with antithyroid drugs. The origin of the receptors is a man aged 25-40 years with Graves disease.

This clonotype appeared a few times. The chain carries TRBV14 and TRBJ2-4, with 11 bases identical to TRBD2. J gave up 1 base and V 4 bases, and 6 bases lay outside the gene matches. CDR1 is SGHDN and CDR2 is FVKESK in the germline V gene. The CDR3 contains 17 residues. The CDR3: CASSPSGRTSAKNIQYF. As DNA, the CDR3 is TGTGCCAGCAGCCCTAGCGGGAGGACAAGCGCCAAAAACATTCAGTACTTC. Drawing the rest from reference TRBV14 and TRBJ2-4, the complete variable domain is EAGVTQFPSHSVIEKGQTVTLRCDPISGHDNLYWYRRVMGKEIKFLLHFVKESKQDESGMPNNRFLAERTGGTYSTLKVQPAELEDSGVYFCASSPSGRTSAKNIQYFGAGTRLSVL.

This chain connects TRBV20-1 to TRBJ2-7; the D gene could be TRBD1 or TRBD2 (5 bases each). Germline V gene sequence: CDR1 DFQATT, CDR2 SNEGSKA (reference sequence). V gave up 4 bases and J gave up 4 bases, with 11 bases separating them. The CDR3 runs to 12 residues. CDR3 protein: CSATDWGYEQYF. The DNA for the CDR3 is TGCAGTGCTACGGACTGGGGGTACGAGCAGTACTTC.

This clonotype was seen many times. The chain carries TRBV29-1 and TRBJ1-1; possible D gene TRBD1, 5 bases. The V end lost 4 bases, the J end lost 7 bases, and 19 bases lay between the germline ends. Germline CDR1 is SQVTM and CDR2 is ANQGSEA. CDR3 length equals 14 residues. CDR3 region: CSVVKTFGADEAFF. The CDR3 DNA is TGCAGCGTTGTTAAGACATTTGGGGCCGATGAAGCTTTCTTT.

This clonotype was seen many times. The gene calls are TRBV20-1 and TRBJ1-1; D call uncertain. CDR3 length: 14 residues. Between the trimmed V and J ends, which lost 2 bases and 7 bases, there was a span of 17 bases. Germline V gives CDR1 DFQATT, CDR2 SNEGSKA (reference sequence). The CDR3 sequence is CSARTGLAWGEAFF. The CDR3 region has the DNA TGCAGTGCTAGAACGGGTCTTGCTTGGGGTGAAGCTTTCTTT.

This rearrangement joins TRBV20-1 to TRBJ2-1; 7 nucleotides align to TRBD2. The CDR3 contains 13 residues. Germline lookup yields CDR1 DFQATT and CDR2 SNEGSKA (reference sequence). The CDR3 DNA reads TGCAGCGGGGGGTGGGAGAACGGTAATGAGCAGTTCTTC. Encoded protein: CSGGWENGNEQFF.

This clonotype has ten or more counts. The chain couples TRBV6-1 to TRBJ2-7, with D hard to call. The V gene lost 7 bases and the J gene lost 0 bases, with 10 bases spanning the gap. CDR1 is MNHNS, CDR2 SASEGT, per germline. CDR3 length equals 13 residues. Written as DNA, the CDR3 is TGTGCCAGCAAGCGCAGGAGCTCCTACGAGCAGTACTTC. Translating gives CASKRRSSYEQYF.

The CDR3 here is CASSYSITGRDTQYF. The CDR3 region has the DNA TGTGCCAGCAGTTACTCGATTACAGGCAGGGATACGCAGTATTTT. The V and J genes are TRBV6-5 and TRBJ2-3; TRBD1 might be the D (5 bases). The germline CDR1 and CDR2 sequences are MNHEY and SVGAGI. Trimming cost V 0 bases and J 6 bases, with 13 bases left between them. The CDR3 runs to 15 residues.

This clonotype was recorded at least ten times. The rearrangement links TRBV27 to TRBJ2-7; 10 bases fit TRBD1. J gave up 6 bases and V 3 bases, and 5 bases lay outside the gene matches. The CDR3 runs 14 residues. The germline gives CDR1 MNHEY, CDR2 SMNVEV (reference sequence). As DNA, the CDR3 is TGTGCCAGCAGTTTGGGACAGGGGTTGGGCGAGCAGTACTTC. As protein: CASSLGQGLGEQYF.

This clonotype was seen ten or more times. J is TRBJ2-3 and V is TRBV24-1, with D uncertain. CDR3 length: 12 amino acids. Trimming shortened V by 0 bases and J by 4 bases, and 1 base separated the two germline ends. CDR1 and CDR2 from the germline V gene are KGHDR and SFDVKD. The CDR3 nucleotides read TGTGCCACCAGTGATTTGCCAGATACGCAGTATTTT. Amino acids: CATSDLPDTQYF.

This clonotype was seen repeatedly, ten times or more. The rearrangement joins TRBV20-1 to TRBJ2-5; 9 bases match TRBD2. CDR1 and CDR2 from the germline V gene are DFQATT and SNEGSKA (reference sequence). The CDR3 is made up of 13 amino acids. V trimming: 6 bases; J trimming: 9 bases; junction bases outside the gene matches: 11. The DNA for the CDR3 is TGCAGTGCCGGGACTAGCAGGGGGGAGGCCCAGTACTTC. It codes for CSAGTSRGEAQYF.

In its sample, this clonotype was seen many times. V gene TRBV12-3 or TRBV12-4 combines with J gene TRBJ2-6; 7 bases are a match to TRBD2. After removal of 7 bases from V and 1 base from J, the junction contained 4 bases not matched to a gene. The CDR3 runs 15 residues. The CDR3 is CASKPGGSGANVLTF. The CDR3 bases are TGTGCCAGCAAGCCGGGGGGATCTGGGGCCAACGTCCTGACTTTC.

The sample holds a few counts of this clonotype. The chain uses TRBV12-5 and TRBJ2-3; 9 nucleotides line up with TRBD2. Germline CDR1 is LGHNT and CDR2 is FRNRAP. CDR3 length equals 16 residues. Losses at the gene ends were 2 bases for V and 2 bases for J; bases not matched to a gene: 5. The CDR3 loop reads CASGLILAGNTDTQYF. The CDR3 DNA sequence: TGTGCTAGTGGTTTGATTCTAGCGGGAAACACAGATACGCAGTATTTT.

This clonotype was counted many times. The gene calls are TRBV7-9 and TRBJ2-7; D might be TRBD1 or TRBD2, each matching 5 bases. The CDR3 is 12 amino acids. V was shortened by 5 bases and J by 1 base, with 6 bases between the two germline ends. CDR1 is SEHNR and CDR2 is FQNEAQ in the germline V gene (reference sequence). CDR3 nucleotides: TGTGCCAGCAGCGGGGGTTCCTACGAGCAGTACTTC. It encodes CASSGGSYEQYF.

At least ten counts were recorded for this clonotype. The V gene is TRBV7-9, the J gene TRBJ1-1; the D gene is possibly TRBD1 (6 bases). The CDR3 loop spans 14 amino acids. Between the trimmed V and J ends, which lost 6 bases and 4 bases, there was a span of 15 bases. Germline lookup yields CDR1 SEHNR and CDR2 FQNEAQ (reference sequence). The CDR3 loop is CASRPPGAGTEAFF. In DNA form, the CDR3 reads TGTGCCAGCAGACCTCCAGGGGCGGGCACTGAAGCTTTCTTT.

This clonotype was counted ten times or more. The chain has TRBV6-1 and TRBJ1-2; TRBD1 aligns across 8 bases. The CDR3 is made up of 13 amino acids. The trim removed 6 bases at V and 4 bases at J, leaving 4 bases unmatched. Germline loops: CDR1 MNHNS, CDR2 SASEGT. The DNA of the CDR3 is TGTGCCAGCAGACAGGGACAGGTCTATGGCTACACCTTC. This gives the protein CASRQGQVYGYTF.

This clonotype was detected only a few times. J is TRBJ2-3 and V is TRBV20-1; D gene unclear. Trimming stripped 6 bases from V and 1 base from J, with 20 bases between. This CDR3 is 16 amino acids long. The germline V gene encodes CDR1 DFQATT and CDR2 SNEGSKA (reference sequence). The CDR3 nucleotides are TGCAGTGCGATCAGAGATCCCCGCCCGGGCACAGATACGCAGTATTTT. Its translation: CSAIRDPRPGTDTQYF.

Many counts were recorded for this clonotype. The chain uses TRBV10-1 and TRBJ2-2; possibly TRBD1 for D (6 bases). The V end was cut by 1 base, the J end by 6 bases, with 18 bases between. Germline V CDR1 and CDR2: WNHNN, SYGVQD (reference sequence). The CDR3 spans 17 residues. CDR3 region: CASSEFTGIRVAGELFF. DNA of the CDR3: TGCGCCAGCAGTGAGTTTACAGGGATTCGGGTAGCCGGGGAGCTGTTTTTT.

This clonotype has just a few counts. This chain connects TRBV24-1 to TRBJ1-2; no firm D call. The CDR3 has 11 amino acids. CDR1 is KGHDR and CDR2 is SFDVKD in the germline V gene. Trimming shortened V by 7 bases and J by 5 bases, and 7 bases separated the two germline ends. The CDR3 here is CATRKGYGYTF. The CDR3 DNA reads TGTGCCACCAGAAAGGGTTATGGCTACACCTTC.